The entry below gives a single T cell receptor beta chain sequence along with its context. Its antigen remains unidentified. At one end, the junction sequence differs from germline, possibly due to a read error. The CDR3 contains 17 residues. In germline, CDR1 is SGHVS, CDR2 FQNEAQ. This sample is part of a study of tumor-infiltrating lymphocytes in primary liver carcinoma. Study-wide points: Pairs of tumor regions overlapped more than tumor-adjacent and tumor-blood pairs did. Tumor specimens were characterized by a significantly higher top-250-clone fraction than blood (p = 0.039).

Taking about 18-31 mg of unsorted bulk tissue, the authors co-extracted RNA and DNA. Patients underwent surgical resection for primary liver carcinoma. The authors sampled five separate regions per tumor. The input was around 500 ng total RNA; TCR beta cDNA was made from it with a constant-region primer. It was through three nested multiplex PCR rounds of slightly modified ARM-PCR that TCR beta libraries arose. The study ran its first two PCR rounds for roughly 10 cycles each, using TRBV1-TRBV30 forward primers and a C-beta reverse primer. TCRdb independently ran MiXCR on the multiplex PCR reads; one entry per CDR3 protein. The sample includes about 35,000 distinct CDR3 sequences, 74% seen only once; the top ten take 16%.

What was sequenced was liver tumor tissue from sampling region 4. Indicated subset: tumor region T4, right-lateral pole. The TCR originated in a man aged 35 to 55 with primary liver carcinoma and hepatitis B virus infection. The V call is TRBV7-8, the J call TRBJ2-5; 12 bases map to TRBD2. This CDR3 reads CASNLVTLAGGGETQYF. DNA for the CDR3: TGTGCCAGCAACTTAGTCACCCTAGCGGGAGGGGGAGAGACCCAGTACTTC. The complete variable domain, with remaining parts taken from reference TRBV7-8 and TRBJ2-5, reads GAGVSQSPRYKVAKRGQDVALRCDPISGHVSLFWYQQALGQGPEFLTYFQNEAQLDKSGLPSDRFFAERPEGSVSTLKIQRTQQEDSAVYLCASNLVTLAGGGETQYFGPGTRLLVL.